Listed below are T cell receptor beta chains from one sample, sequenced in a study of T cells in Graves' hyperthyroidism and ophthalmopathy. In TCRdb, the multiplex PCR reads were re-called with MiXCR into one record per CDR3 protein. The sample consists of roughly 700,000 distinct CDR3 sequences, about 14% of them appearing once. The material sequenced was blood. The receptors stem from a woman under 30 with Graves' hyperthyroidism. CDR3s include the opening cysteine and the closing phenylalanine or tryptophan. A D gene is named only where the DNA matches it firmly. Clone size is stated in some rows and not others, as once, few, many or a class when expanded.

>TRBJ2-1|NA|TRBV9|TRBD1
CASSVGQGVNEQFF
TGTGCCAGCAGCGTAGGACAGGGGGTGAATGAGCAGTTCTTC
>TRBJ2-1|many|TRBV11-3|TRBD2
CASSLDMVLAGTHEQFF
TGTGCCAGCAGCTTAGATATGGTCCTAGCGGGGACCCATGAGCAGTTCTTC
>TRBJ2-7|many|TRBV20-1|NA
CSARPWSGGASYEQYF
TGCAGTGCTAGACCATGGTCCGGGGGCGCCTCCTACGAGCAGTACTTC
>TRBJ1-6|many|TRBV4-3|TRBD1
CASSQADRVNSPLHF
TGCGCCAGCAGCCAAGCGGACAGGGTGAATTCACCCCTCCACTTT
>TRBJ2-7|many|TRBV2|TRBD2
CASIGGSYYYEQYF
TGTGCCAGCATTGGCGGGAGCTATTACTACGAGCAGTACTTC
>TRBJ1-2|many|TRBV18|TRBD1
CASSPGQPGYGYTF
TGTGCCAGCTCACCGGGACAGCCGGGCTATGGCTACACCTTC
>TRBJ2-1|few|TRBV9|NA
CASSVGEPSYNEQFF
TGTGCCAGCAGCGTAGGGGAACCTTCCTACAATGAGCAGTTCTTC
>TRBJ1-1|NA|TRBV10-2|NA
CASSETRRRVNTEAFF
TGCGCCAGCAGTGAGACGAGGCGGAGGGTGAACACTGAAGCTTTCTTT
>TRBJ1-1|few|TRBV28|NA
CASSLEGEGGTEAFF
TGTGCCAGCAGTTTGGAGGGGGAAGGAGGCACTGAAGCTTTCTTT
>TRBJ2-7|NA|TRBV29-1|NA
CSASPGSHEQYF
TGCAGCGCCTCCCCCGGGTCCCACGAGCAGTACTTC
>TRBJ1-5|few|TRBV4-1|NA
CASSHGALPNQPQHF
TGCGCCAGCAGCCATGGGGCCCTCCCCAATCAGCCCCAGCATTTT
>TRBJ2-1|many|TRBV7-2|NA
CASSLVVRSYNEQFF
TGTGCCAGCAGCTTAGTCGTAAGGTCCTACAATGAGCAGTTCTTC
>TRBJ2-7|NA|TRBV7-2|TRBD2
CASSSTRLAPGEADEQYF
TGTGCCAGCAGCTCAACTCGACTAGCCCCCGGGGAAGCGGACGAGCAGTACTTC
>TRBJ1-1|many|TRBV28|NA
CASETGATEAFF
TGTGCCAGCGAGACAGGAGCCACTGAAGCTTTCTTT
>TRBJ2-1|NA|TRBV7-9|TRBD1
CASANPDRGTYNEQFF
TGTGCCAGCGCCAACCCGGACAGGGGGACCTACAATGAGCAGTTCTTC
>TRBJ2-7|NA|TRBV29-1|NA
CSAVFRGGNEQYF
TGCAGCGCCGTATTCCGGGGCGGAAACGAGCAGTACTTC
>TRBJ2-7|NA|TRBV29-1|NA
CSVEVQAYEQYF
TGCAGCGTTGAAGTCCAGGCCTACGAGCAGTACTTC
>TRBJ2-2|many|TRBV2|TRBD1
CAHAAGGSGELFF
TGTGCCCACGCTGCAGGGGGCTCCGGGGAGCTGTTTTTT
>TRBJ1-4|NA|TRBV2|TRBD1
CASSRNRGGEKLFF
TGTGCCAGCTCCCGGAACAGGGGAGGCGAAAAACTGTTTTTT
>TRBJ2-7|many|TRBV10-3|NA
CAIQGPGAYEQYF
TGTGCCATCCAGGGACCCGGGGCCTACGAGCAGTACTTC
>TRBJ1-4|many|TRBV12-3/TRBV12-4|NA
CASSYRRRGEKLFF
TGTGCCAGCAGCTATAGACGGAGGGGTGAAAAACTGTTTTTT
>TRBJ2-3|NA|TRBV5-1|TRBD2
CASTLVGGITDTQYF
TGTGCCAGCACCCTAGTCGGGGGGATCACAGATACGCAGTATTTT
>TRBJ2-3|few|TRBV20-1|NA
CSAPPPLAFIADTQYF
TGCAGTGCCCCACCGCCCCTAGCGTTTATAGCAGATACGCAGTATTTT
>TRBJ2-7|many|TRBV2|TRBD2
CASIFGTSRSYEQYF
TGTGCCAGCATATTCGGGACTAGCCGATCCTACGAGCAGTACTTC
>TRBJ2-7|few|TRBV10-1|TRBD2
CASSEGIAGVYEQYF
TGCGCCAGCAGTGAAGGTATAGCGGGAGTCTACGAGCAGTACTTC
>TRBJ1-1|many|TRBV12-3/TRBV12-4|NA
CASSLVGNTFF
TGTGCCAGCAGTTTAGTCGGGAATACTTTCTTT
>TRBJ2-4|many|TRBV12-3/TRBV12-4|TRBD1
CASSLQGVKNIQYF
TGTGCCAGCAGTCTTCAGGGGGTCAAAAACATTCAGTACTTC
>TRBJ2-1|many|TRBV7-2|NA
CASSQRPAGLPYNEQFF
TGTGCCAGCAGCCAAAGACCAGCAGGTTTGCCCTACAATGAGCAGTTCTTC
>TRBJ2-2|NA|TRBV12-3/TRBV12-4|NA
CASSFGQPTGELFF
TGTGCCAGCAGTTTTGGGCAGCCAACCGGGGAGCTGTTTTTT
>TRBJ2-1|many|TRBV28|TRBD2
CASSPPGLAGNEQFF
TGTGCCAGCAGCCCACCGGGACTAGCGGGTAATGAGCAGTTCTTC
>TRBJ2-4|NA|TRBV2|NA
CASSEFTTKNIQYF
TGTGCCAGCAGTGAATTTACTACCAAAAACATTCAGTACTTC
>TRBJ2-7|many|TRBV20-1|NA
CSAQGSGNEQYF
TGCAGTGCTCAGGGTAGCGGCAACGAGCAGTACTTC
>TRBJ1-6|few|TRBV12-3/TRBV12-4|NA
CASSLGGGGRNSPLHF
TGTGCCAGCAGTTTAGGGGGCGGTGGAAGAAATTCACCCCTCCACTTT
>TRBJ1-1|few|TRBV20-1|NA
CSASPKNTEAFF
TGCAGTGCTAGCCCCAAGAACACTGAAGCTTTCTTT
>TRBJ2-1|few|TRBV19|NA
CASSISSNSYNEQFF
TGTGCCAGTAGTATTAGTAGTAACTCCTACAATGAGCAGTTCTTC
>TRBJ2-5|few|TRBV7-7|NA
CASSLNSQAMGETQYF
TGTGCCAGCAGCTTAAATAGCCAGGCGATGGGGGAGACCCAGTACTTC
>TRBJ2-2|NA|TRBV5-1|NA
CASSLYGETNTGELFF
TGCGCCAGCAGCTTGTACGGAGAAACGAACACCGGGGAGCTGTTTTTT